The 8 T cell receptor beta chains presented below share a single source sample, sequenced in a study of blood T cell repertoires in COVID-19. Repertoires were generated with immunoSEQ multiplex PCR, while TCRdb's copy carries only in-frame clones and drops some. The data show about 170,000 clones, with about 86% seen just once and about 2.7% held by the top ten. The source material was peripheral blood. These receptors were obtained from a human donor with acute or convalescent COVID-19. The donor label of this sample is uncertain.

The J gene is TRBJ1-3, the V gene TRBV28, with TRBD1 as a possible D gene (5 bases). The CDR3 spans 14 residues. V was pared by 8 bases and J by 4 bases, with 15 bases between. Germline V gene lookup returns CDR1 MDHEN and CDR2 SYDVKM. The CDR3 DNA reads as TGTGCCAGCGGGGCCCAGGGAAGCGGAAACACCATATATTTT. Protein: CASGAQGSGNTIYF. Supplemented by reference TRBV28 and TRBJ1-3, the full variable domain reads DVKVTQSSRYLVKRTGEKVFLECVQDMDHENMFWYRQDPGLGLRLIYFSYDVKMKEKGDIPEGYSVSREKKERFSLILESASTNQTSMYLCASGAQGSGNTIYFGEGSWLTVV.

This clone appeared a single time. The CDR3, as DNA: TGTGCCAGTAGTATCGCCTTACAGCTCCCGAACACTGAAGCTTTCTTT. It yields the protein CASSIALQLPNTEAFF. The rearrangement links TRBV19 to TRBJ1-1, with D uncertain. Trimming cost V 3 bases and J 1 base, with 15 bases left between them. Germline V gene lookup returns CDR1 LNHDA and CDR2 SQIVND (reference sequence). This CDR3 comprises 16 residues.

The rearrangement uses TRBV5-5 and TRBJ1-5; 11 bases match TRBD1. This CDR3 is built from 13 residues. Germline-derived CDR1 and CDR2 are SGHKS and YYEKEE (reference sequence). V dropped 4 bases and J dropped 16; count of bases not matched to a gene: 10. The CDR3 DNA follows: TGTGCCAGCAGCGTGGACAGGGGGCAATTTCTCCATTTT. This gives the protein CASSVDRGQFLHF.

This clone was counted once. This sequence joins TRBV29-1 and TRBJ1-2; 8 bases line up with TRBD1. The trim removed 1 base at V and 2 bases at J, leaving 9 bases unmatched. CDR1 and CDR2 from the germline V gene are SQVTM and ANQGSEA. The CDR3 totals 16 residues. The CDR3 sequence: CSVEVPNDRGNYGYTF. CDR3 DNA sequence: TGCAGCGTTGAAGTCCCCAATGACAGGGGAAACTATGGCTACACCTTC.

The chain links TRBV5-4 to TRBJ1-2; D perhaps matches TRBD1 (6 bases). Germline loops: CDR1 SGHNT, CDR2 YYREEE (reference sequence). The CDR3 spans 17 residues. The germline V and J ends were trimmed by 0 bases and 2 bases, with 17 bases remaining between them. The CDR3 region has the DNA TGTGCCAGCAGCTTGGGTGGCTCGGGGGGCATCAACTATGGCTACACCTTC. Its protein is CASSLGGSGGINYGYTF.

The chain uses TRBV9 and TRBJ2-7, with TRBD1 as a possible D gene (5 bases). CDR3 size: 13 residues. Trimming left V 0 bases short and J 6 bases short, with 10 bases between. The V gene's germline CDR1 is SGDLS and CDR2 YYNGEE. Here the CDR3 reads CASSVAGSGEQYF. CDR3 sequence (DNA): TGTGCCAGCAGCGTAGCAGGGTCTGGCGAGCAGTACTTC.

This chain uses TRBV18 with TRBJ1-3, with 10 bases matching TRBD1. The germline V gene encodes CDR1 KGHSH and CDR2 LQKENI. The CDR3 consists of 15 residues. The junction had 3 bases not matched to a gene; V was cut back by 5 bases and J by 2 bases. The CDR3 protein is CASSGGTGAGNTIYF. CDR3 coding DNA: TGTGCCAGCTCAGGCGGGACAGGGGCTGGAAACACCATATATTTT.

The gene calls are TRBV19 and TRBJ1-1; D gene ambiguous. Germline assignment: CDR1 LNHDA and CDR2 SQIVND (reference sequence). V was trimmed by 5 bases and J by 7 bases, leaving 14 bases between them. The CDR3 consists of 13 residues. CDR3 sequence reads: CASSPRTGNEAFF. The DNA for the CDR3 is TGTGCCAGTAGTCCCCGGACGGGGAATGAAGCTTTCTTT.